Reported below is one T cell receptor (beta chain). The antigen remains undetermined. Oncomine TCR Beta short-read sequencing was applied to DNA from cultured CD4+ T cells. Genomic DNA was taken out of cultured CD4+ T cells by extraction. TCRdb reprocessed the PCR reads with MiXCR, giving one entry per CDR3 protein. The repertoire has under 9,500 distinct CDR3 sequences, approximately 49% of them found once; the top ten carry approximately 19%. Treatment of the sample: approximately 11-day PBMC culture with coronavirus spike peptide pools or control peptides (ViraFEST assay). CD4+ T cells of the unexposed donor were collected before the COVID-19 pandemic (2011-2018). Culture conditions combined about 2 million PBMCs per well with about 9.2 IU/ml IL-2 and roughly 10 ug/ml peptide pools. V was clipped by 1 base and J by 6 bases; unmatched bases: 13. CDR1 and CDR2 (germline): LNHDA, SQIVND (reference sequence). CDR3 length: 17 amino acids.

The data originate from a study of vaccination and CD4 T cells after COVID-19. General observations from the study: Median reactive clonotypes, those recognizing SARS-CoV-2, rose from around 21 to 38, not significantly.

This chain uses TRBV19 with TRBJ1-2, with TRBD1 matching 8 bases. Sequenced sample: CD4+ T cells from blood, cultured in vitro. The sequence was collected from a human donor in good health. This chain's CDR3 is CASSIGRGPAYGDGYTF. As DNA, the CDR3 is TGTGCCAGTAGTATAGGCAGGGGGCCTGCTTATGGAGATGGCTACACCTTC.